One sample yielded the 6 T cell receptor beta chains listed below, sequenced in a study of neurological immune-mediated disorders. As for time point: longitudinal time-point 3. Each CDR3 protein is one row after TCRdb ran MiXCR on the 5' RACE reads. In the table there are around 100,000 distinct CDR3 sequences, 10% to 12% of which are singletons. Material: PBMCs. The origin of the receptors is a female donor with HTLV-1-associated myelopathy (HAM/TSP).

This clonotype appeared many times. CDR3: CASTVGDMKGNTIYF. CDR3 bases: TGTGCCAGCACCGTGGGGGACATGAAAGGAAACACCATATATTTT. The chain employs TRBV2 and TRBJ1-3, with D possibly matching TRBD1 (6 bases). This CDR3 has 15 residues. The ends were cut back, 7 bases at V and 4 bases at J, with 17 bases in the middle. Germline values: CDR1 SNHLY, CDR2 FYNNEI.

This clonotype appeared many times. The CDR3 DNA sequence: TGCGCCAGCAGCTTGAACTCAGTAAGGAACACTGAAGCTTTCTTT. Its protein is CASSLNSVRNTEAFF. The V call is TRBV5-1, the J call TRBJ1-1; D uncertain. Deletions cut 1 base from V and 1 base from J, with 11 bases between. The CDR3 contains 15 residues. Per the germline V gene, CDR1 is SGHRS and CDR2 is YFSETQ.

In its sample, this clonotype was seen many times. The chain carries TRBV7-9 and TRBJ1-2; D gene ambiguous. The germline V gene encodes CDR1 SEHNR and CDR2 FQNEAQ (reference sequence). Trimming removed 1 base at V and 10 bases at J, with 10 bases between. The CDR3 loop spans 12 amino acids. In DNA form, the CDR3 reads TGTGCCAGCAGCTTAGAAAGGGTGGCCTACACCTTC. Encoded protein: CASSLERVAYTF.

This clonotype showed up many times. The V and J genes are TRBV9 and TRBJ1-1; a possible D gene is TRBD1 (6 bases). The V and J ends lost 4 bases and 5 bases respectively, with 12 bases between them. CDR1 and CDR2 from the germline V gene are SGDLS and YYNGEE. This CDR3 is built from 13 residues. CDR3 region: CASSLTGPTEAFF. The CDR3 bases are TGTGCCAGCAGCTTGACAGGCCCTACTGAAGCTTTCTTT.

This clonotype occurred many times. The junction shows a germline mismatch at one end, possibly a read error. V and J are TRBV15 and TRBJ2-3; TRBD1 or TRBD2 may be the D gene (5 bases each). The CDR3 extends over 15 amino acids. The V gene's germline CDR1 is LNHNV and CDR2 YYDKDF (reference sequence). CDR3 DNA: TGTGCTACCAGCGATGCCATGGGGACCACAGATACGCAGTATTTT. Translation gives CATSDAMGTTDTQYF.

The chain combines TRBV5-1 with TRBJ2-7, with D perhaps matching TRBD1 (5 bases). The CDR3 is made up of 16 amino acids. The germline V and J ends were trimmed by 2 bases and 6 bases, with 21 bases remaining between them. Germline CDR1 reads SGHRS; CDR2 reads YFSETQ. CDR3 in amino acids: CASSLPTVRVLLEQYF. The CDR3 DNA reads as TGCGCCAGCAGCTTACCGACAGTACGGGTCTTGCTCGAGCAGTACTTC.